The 4 T cell receptor beta chains reported below all come from one sample, sequenced in a study of blood T cell repertoires in COVID-19 (TCRdb year 2020). Preparation of the library involved the immunoSEQ multiplex PCR assay. TCRdb limited this immuneACCESS table to in-frame rearrangements with V and J called. A share of clones is missing; checked studies link under half to unresolved V genes, and the rest is unexplained. In all, the sample holds some 320,000 clones, and roughly 86% of those were seen once. 2.5% to 3.5% of the sample rests with the top ten. The sample consisted of PBMCs or T cells enriched from blood (not recorded which). The origin of the receptors is a woman between 50 and 59 years old who had been exposed to COVID-19.

The chain joins TRBV7-9 to TRBJ2-2; D call uncertain. From germline, CDR1 is SEHNR and CDR2 FQNEAQ (reference sequence). V lost 6 bases and J 4 bases, leaving 12 bases between the germline ends. The CDR3 length is 14 residues. CDR3 residues: CASRTTPSTGELFF. The CDR3 region has the DNA TGTGCCAGCAGAACAACACCATCCACCGGGGAGCTGTTTTTT.

The chain recombines TRBV11-2 with TRBJ2-3, with TRBD2 as a possible D gene (6 bases). Germline loops: CDR1 SGHAT, CDR2 FQNNGV. CDR3 length: 14 residues. The V end was cut by 5 bases, the J end by 1 base, with 10 bases between. CDR3 in DNA: TGTGCCAGCAGCCCGGGGGTAGGCACAGATACGCAGTATTTT. Protein product: CASSPGVGTDTQYF.

The chain combines TRBV4-1 with TRBJ2-7; D perhaps matches TRBD1 (6 bases). Germline V gene lookup returns CDR1 MGHRA and CDR2 YSYEKL. The CDR3 runs to 16 residues. The V end was cut by 1 base, the J end by 7 bases, with 20 bases between. The chain's CDR3 is CASSQGPSTIGGEQYF. Here the CDR3 DNA reads TGCGCCAGCAGCCAAGGCCCGTCCACTATAGGGGGAGAGCAGTACTTC.

The V and J genes are TRBV28 and TRBJ2-1, with D possibly matching TRBD1 (5 bases). The CDR3 runs to 15 residues. The germline V and J ends were trimmed by 6 bases and 3 bases, with 15 bases remaining between them. The germline gives CDR1 MDHEN, CDR2 SYDVKM. This CDR3 reads CASRGLGPIYNEQFF. CDR3 DNA: TGTGCCAGCAGGGGGTTGGGGCCGATCTACAATGAGCAGTTCTTC.